Shown below are 17 T cell receptor beta chains from a single sample sequenced in a study of Ad26.COV2.S vaccination and SARS-CoV-2 variants. Treatment indicated: around 19 received Ad26.COV2.S at low or high dose, single or two shots; about five received placebo; per-sample allocation not given. At day 63 after the first vaccine or placebo injection, samples were drawn. This table comes from immunoSEQ multiplex PCR, and its TCRdb copy is limited to in-frame clones, with some not included. The sample records roughly 390,000 clones, about 85% being singletons. This specimen consisted of peripheral blood, obtained in a trial of Ad26.COV2.S vaccine versus placebo. These receptors originate from a person between 18 and 60 years old who received the Ad26.COV2.S COVID-19 vaccine or a placebo.

This clone was observed a single time. This chain uses TRBV5-1 with TRBJ1-1; perhaps TRBD1 as D (5 bases). With 0 bases removed from V and 1 base from J, the gap between germline ends came to 13 bases. CDR3 size: 16 residues. CDR1 and CDR2 (germline): SGHRS, YFSETQ. The CDR3 DNA sequence: TGCGCCAGCAGCTTGGAGGGGACCCACAAGAACACTGAAGCTTTCTTT. It translates to CASSLEGTHKNTEAFF.

This clone was detected a few times. This sequence joins TRBV4-1 and TRBJ1-6; weak D call: TRBD1 (6 bases). The CDR3 runs to 16 residues. CDR1 and CDR2 (germline): MGHRA, YSYEKL. V shed 0 bases and J shed 6 bases, with 12 bases lying between them. CDR3: CASSQEGVDSNSPLHF. DNA of the CDR3: TGCGCCAGCAGCCAAGAAGGTGTGGACAGTAATTCACCCCTCCACTTT.

Only a few counts were recorded for this clone. The rearrangement uses TRBV6-5 and TRBJ1-2; 8 bases line up with TRBD1. The trim removed 7 bases at V and 9 bases at J, leaving 10 bases unmatched. The CDR3 consists of 13 residues. The germline V gene encodes CDR1 MNHEY and CDR2 SVGAGI. CDR3 bases: TGTGCCAGCAACCCGACAGGGGATTATCGCTACACCTTC. It codes for CASNPTGDYRYTF.

This chain connects TRBV10-2 to TRBJ1-3; no clear D gene. There are 13 residues in the CDR3. Trimming stripped 5 bases from V and 4 bases from J, with 9 bases between. CDR1 is WSHSY and CDR2 is SAAADI in the germline V gene. Here the CDR3 DNA reads TGCGCCAGCAGTTGGACGACGGGAAACACCATATATTTT. Protein sequence: CASSWTTGNTIYF.

V gene TRBV12-5 combines with J gene TRBJ1-1, with 9 bases matching TRBD1. With V trimmed by 4 bases and J by 0 bases, 6 bases remained unmatched. Germline CDR1 reads LGHNT; CDR2 reads FRNRAP. The CDR3 contains 16 residues. The CDR3 protein is CASGSPTGGLNTEAFF. As DNA, the CDR3 is TGTGCTAGTGGTTCCCCGACAGGGGGTTTGAACACTGAAGCTTTCTTT.

This clone was seen only a few times. The chain joins TRBV11-2 to TRBJ2-1; D is uncertain. This CDR3 has 13 residues. V lost 4 bases and J lost 2, with 6 bases in between. Germline CDR1 and CDR2: SGHAT and FQNNGV. The CDR3 protein is CASSYRPYNEQFF. CDR3 DNA: TGTGCCAGCAGCTACAGACCCTACAATGAGCAGTTCTTC. Filled out from reference TRBV11-2 and TRBJ2-1, the complete variable domain reads EAGVAQSPRYKIIEKRQSVAFWCNPISGHATLYWYQQILGQGPKLLIQFQNNGVVDDSQLPKDRFSAERLKGVDSTLKIQPAKLEDSAVYLCASSYRPYNEQFFGPGTRLTVL.

The gene calls are TRBV7-9 and TRBJ2-3; a possible D gene is TRBD2 (6 bases). Trimming took off 6 bases at V and 8 bases at J, with 18 bases between the two ends. The germline V gene encodes CDR1 SEHNR and CDR2 FQNEAQ (reference sequence). The CDR3 has 14 amino acids. CDR3: CASRSPGLPFTQYF. The CDR3 region has the DNA TGTGCCAGCAGATCGCCGGGACTCCCCTTTACGCAGTATTTT.

This chain uses TRBV18 with TRBJ1-1, with D hard to call. The CDR3 covers 17 residues. Trimming removed 5 bases from V and 5 bases from J, with 24 bases in between. Germline values: CDR1 KGHSH, CDR2 LQKENI. Here the CDR3 DNA reads TGTGCCAGCTCAAGGAAGGGAGACCCGGCCGCCGTAACTGAAGCTTTCTTT. This encodes CASSRKGDPAAVTEAFF.

This sequence joins TRBV20-1 and TRBJ1-1; D unclear. The V and J ends lost 2 bases and 10 bases respectively, with 11 bases between them. This CDR3 has 11 residues. The V gene's germline CDR1 is DFQATT and CDR2 SNEGSKA (reference sequence). The CDR3 spells CSARQRWGAFF. In DNA, the CDR3 is TGCAGTGCTAGACAGCGGTGGGGAGCTTTCTTT.

This clone was seen only once. CDR3 amino acids: CASSSGIVGGEQYF. The DNA for the CDR3 is TGCGCCAGCAGCTCAGGGATAGTAGGGGGCGAGCAGTACTTC. The chain links TRBV5-1 to TRBJ2-7; a weak D match, TRBD1 (6 bases). The ends were cut back, 3 bases at V and 6 bases at J, with 16 bases in the middle. The CDR3 totals 14 residues. The germline V gene has CDR1 SGHRS and CDR2 YFSETQ.

The rearrangement links TRBV11-2 to TRBJ2-7; D could derive from TRBD1 or TRBD2 (5 bases each). In germline, CDR1 is SGHAT, CDR2 FQNNGV. The CDR3 extends over 15 amino acids. Trimming cost V 1 base and J 6 bases, with 16 bases left between them. The CDR3 nucleotides are TGTGCCAGCAGCTTAGGGGACCAGGTTCTACTCGAGCAGTACTTC. The encoded protein is CASSLGDQVLLEQYF.

The chain recombines TRBV12-5 with TRBJ2-7; 8 nucleotides agree with TRBD1. The V segment lost 6 bases and the J segment 5 bases; nucleotides outside the gene matches: 6. CDR1 and CDR2 (germline): LGHNT, FRNRAP. CDR3 length: 13 residues. DNA for the CDR3: TGTGCTAGTGGCCGGACAGGGTACAACGAGCAGTACTTC. As protein: CASGRTGYNEQYF.

Here the CDR3 reads CASSRDRGAEAFF. The CDR3 bases are TGTGCCAGCAGCCGGGACAGGGGCGCAGAAGCTTTCTTT. The chain joins TRBV7-9 to TRBJ1-1, with 10 bases aligning to TRBD1. The germline gives CDR1 SEHNR, CDR2 FQNEAQ (reference sequence). The CDR3 spans 13 residues. The trim removed 5 bases at V and 8 bases at J, leaving 5 bases unmatched.

The chain recombines TRBV7-9 with TRBJ1-1; maybe TRBD1 (5 bases). Germline loops: CDR1 SEHNR, CDR2 FQNEAQ (reference sequence). V lost 7 bases and J 5 bases, leaving 23 bases between the germline ends. This CDR3 has 16 amino acids. CDR3 DNA sequence: TGTGCCAGCAATGAACAGGTAGTGGTGAAAGGAACTGAAGCTTTCTTT. It yields the protein CASNEQVVVKGTEAFF.

The chain employs TRBV2 and TRBJ1-5; TRBD1 matches at 7 bases. The CDR3 contains 15 residues. Germline CDR1 reads SNHLY; CDR2 reads FYNNEI. The V gene end was trimmed by 6 bases and the J gene end by 1 base; junction bases not matched to a gene: 6. The CDR3 spells CASSENRGSNQPQHF. The CDR3 DNA follows: TGTGCCAGCAGCGAGAACAGGGGAAGCAATCAGCCCCAGCATTTT.

J is TRBJ2-7 and V is TRBV4-1, with 14 bases lining up with TRBD2. CDR1 is MGHRA, CDR2 YSYEKL, per germline. With 4 bases clipped from V and 4 bases from J, the junction kept 3 bases outside the gene matches. The CDR3 runs to 15 residues. The CDR3 sequence: CASSRLAGGNYEQYF. The CDR3 DNA follows: TGCGCCAGCAGCCGACTAGCGGGGGGGAATTACGAGCAGTACTTC.

The chain employs TRBV6-5 and TRBJ2-7; D assignment may be TRBD1 or TRBD2 (5 bases each). The germline CDR1 and CDR2 sequences are MNHEY and SVGAGI. This CDR3 has 15 residues. Trimming removed 2 bases at V and 4 bases at J, with 15 bases between. For the CDR3, the DNA is TGTGCCAGCAGTTACGAGGGGTTCTTAGGGTACGAGCAGTACTTC. The encoded protein is CASSYEGFLGYEQYF.